This TCR beta chain originates from a study of blood T cell repertoires in COVID-19. Study summary: Samples representing acute and convalescent COVID-19 were sourced from the United States, Italy and Spain. In each case, the material was cDNA or gDNA derived from T cells, B-cell-depleted T cells, or PBMCs.

Under the authors' procedure: From reference gene primer amplification, estimates of nucleated cell counts were derived. Clones were sequenced by immunoSEQ multiplex PCR, and TCRdb holds only the in-frame ones, with some missing. V, J and clone size reflect that table, while D and trimming were determined from the DNA. The sample lists 260,000 or so clones, about 87% occurring once. CDR3 length: 13 amino acids. Germline loops: CDR1 KGHSH, CDR2 LQKENI. The V end lost 3 bases, the J end lost 4 bases, and 9 bases lay between the germline ends. Participants reported their clinical history, and cohort assignment relied on those reports.

The chain uses TRBV18 and TRBJ1-1; D ambiguous. Sequenced: PBMCs or T cells enriched from blood (not recorded which). The TCR comes from a woman in her forties with acute COVID-19. This CDR3 reads CASSPWSSTEAFF. The CDR3 DNA sequence: TGTGCCAGCTCACCCTGGTCGAGCACTGAAGCTTTCTTT.